Sequencing of this T cell receptor (beta chain) was carried out in a study of T-cell reconstitution after alpha-beta-depleted transplantation in children (dated by TCRdb to between 2015 and 2016). Describing the broader study: Using TCR repertoire profiling, the study quantitatively followed how T-cell immune reconstitution unfolded in children after TCRalphabeta/CD19-depleted allogeneic hematopoietic cell transplantation. The paper's findings and limits, for the study overall: The apparently early alphabetaT-cell count recovery about two months after transplant was reportedly dependent on only several hundred rapidly expanded clones derived from non-depleted graft cells. In some patients, high TCRbeta diversity at day 60 was attributed to recipient T cells and intrathymic progenitors that had survived conditioning. Over the following months the frequencies of hyperexpanded clones went down, and after one year T-cell counts and TCRbeta diversity were mostly credited to newly produced T cells.

This clonotype was detected ten times or more. Its antigen remains unidentified. Base qualities were left out, and no much larger clone turns up one base away. The library was built by means of PCR. TCRdb records Illumina HiSeq 2500 as the sequencer. TCR libraries were prepared with molecular barcoding, using unique molecular identifiers to normalize TCRbeta repertoire quantification. TCRdb's own reprocessing of the public reads used fastp at Q25 and MiXCR and kept productive beta chains. Every CDR3 protein is listed once, alongside the most common genes and DNA of its rows. Across this sample there are about 210,000 distinct CDR3 sequences, with about 15% seen only once. The biggest ten clones account for 40% to 50% of the sample. The CDR3 runs 15 residues from the cysteine to the phenylalanine. This entry keeps only the CDR3 DNA: 45 bases, framed from base 1. CDR1 and CDR2, looked up from the germline V gene, are SGHRS and YFSETQ. The germline V end is reduced by 4 bases and the J end by 2 bases; junction bases left unmatched: 4.

Read against the paper, the sample's treatment or condition label means: allogeneic hematopoietic cell transplantation with graft depleted of TCRalphabeta T cells and CD19 B cells. Transplant recipients were children who received TCRalphabeta/CD19-depleted allogeneic hematopoietic cell grafts. The TCR sequence derives from a male patient between 2 and 10 years old who had a stem cell transplant for acute lymphoblastic leukemia, so the T cells may come from the graft donor. The sequencing here drew on PBMCs, mostly from graft donor cells, taken 360 days after TCRalphabeta/CD19-depleted stem cell transplant. Here the chain combines TRBV5-1 and TRBJ2-5; 11 nucleotides in the junction match TRBD1. The CDR3 in this case is CASSPDRGLQETQYF. The base sequence is TGCGCCAGCAGCCCGGACAGGGGGCTTCAAGAGACCCAGTACTTC.